The present TCR beta chain was sequenced within a study of CD8 T cells in ankylosing spondylitis. Notes on the study in general: There was a TCR beta motif, made of several highly homologous variants, that appeared characteristic of ankylosing spondylitis blood.

With 3 bases removed from V and 4 bases from J, the gap between germline ends came to 12 bases. The germline V gene encodes CDR1 SGHAT and CDR2 FQNNGV. This CDR3 is built from 14 residues. A single record per CDR3 protein comes from TCRdb applying MiXCR to the 5' RACE reads. Among some 200,000 distinct CDR3 sequences, 7% to 8% were seen once, and the ten largest hold 14%. At least ten counts were recorded for this clonotype. Its antigen is not known. The TCR comes from a male donor with ankylosing spondylitis. The specimen sequenced was blood, either unsorted or a sorted T cell fraction (not recorded which). The V and J genes are TRBV11-2 and TRBJ1-1; D not certain. CDR3 bases: TGTGCCAGCAGCTTGCTGTCGACTCCCACTGAAGCTTTCTTT. Its translation: CASSLLSTPTEAFF.